This T cell receptor beta chain was recorded in a study of T cells in Graves' hyperthyroidism and ophthalmopathy. The CDR3 contains 14 residues. The V gene end was trimmed by 5 bases and the J gene end by 4 bases; junction bases not matched to a gene: 5. Germline CDR1 and CDR2: SQVTM and ANQGSEA. Amplification of TCR beta CDR3 regions used RNA as the template. First-round RT-PCR of the TCR CDR3 relied on the HTBI primer set. TCRdb analysed the multiplex PCR reads with MiXCR anew, one entry per CDR3 protein. The table lists 550,000 to 650,000 distinct CDR3 sequences, 12% to 15% of them singletons. This clonotype showed up just a few times. Patients aged 18 to 65 had newly diagnosed hyperthyroidism lasting under 2 months.

The clonotype comes from a woman in her thirties or forties with Graves' hyperthyroidism. V is TRBV29-1 and J is TRBJ2-3, with 11 bases identical to TRBD2. The material sequenced was blood. The DNA of the CDR3 is TGCAGCGTTTTAGTAGCGGGAGGGGCAGATACGCAGTATTTT. This codes for CSVLVAGGADTQYF.